This T cell receptor (beta chain) was identified in a study of T cells in Graves' hyperthyroidism and ophthalmopathy. Broader study findings: Ophthalmopathy and stable hyperthyroidism were separated by a 13 V-J model. Most clonotypes expanded in thyroid above 0.001 were likewise present in blood.

The investigators amplified TCR beta CDR3 regions from RNA transcripts. HTBI primers were the set used in a first-round RT-PCR of the TCR CDR3. Each CDR3 protein gets one entry after TCRdb re-called the multiplex PCR reads with MiXCR. The table includes 550,000 to 650,000 distinct CDR3 sequences, about 15% detected once. The CDR3 covers 15 residues. Losses at the gene ends were 5 bases for V and 2 bases for J; bases not matched to a gene: 8. Per the germline V gene, CDR1 is MNHEY and CDR2 is SMNVEV (reference sequence). This clonotype was recorded many times. Its antigen is as yet unknown. This chain uses TRBV27 with TRBJ2-7; 8 bases line up with TRBD2. The receptor was isolated from a woman aged 25 to 39 with Graves' hyperthyroidism that later progressed to Graves' ophthalmopathy. Sequencing was carried out using blood. CDR3 in amino acids: CASSPTSGKTYEQYF. In DNA form, the CDR3 reads TGTGCCAGCAGTCCCACTAGCGGAAAAACCTACGAGCAGTACTTC.